A single sample gave rise to the 28 T cell receptor beta chains below, sequenced in a study of blood T cell repertoires in COVID-19. Libraries were prepared by immunoSEQ multiplex PCR; TCRdb keeps only in-frame clonotypes and omits some of them. In the table there are nearly 25,000 clones, 65% to 90% of which are singletons. Sequencing used peripheral blood. The receptor set was obtained from a man between 70 and 80 years old with acute or convalescent COVID-19.

The rearrangement joins TRBV9 to TRBJ2-2, with D possibly matching TRBD2 (6 bases). The V end lost 3 bases, the J end lost 2 bases, and 11 bases lay between the germline ends. Germline CDR1 is SGDLS and CDR2 is YYNGEE. The CDR3 is made up of 15 amino acids. DNA for the CDR3: TGTGCCAGCAGCGGTAGCGGAGACAACACCGGGGAGCTGTTTTTT. Translation: CASSGSGDNTGELFF.

The V gene is TRBV21-1, the J gene TRBJ1-2; the table calls TRBD1, which could not be checked here. TRBV21-1 corresponds to a pseudogene. CDR3 size: 17 residues. CDR3 in DNA: TGTGCCAGCAGTCCCGGGACAGGGCTACGGGGTAACTATGGCTACACCTTC. Protein product: CASSPGTGLRGNYGYTF.

The chain employs TRBV6-5 and TRBJ1-1, with 9 positions matching TRBD1. This CDR3 spans 14 amino acids. V dropped 7 bases and J dropped 5; count of bases not matched to a gene: 8. CDR1 is MNHEY, CDR2 SVGAGI, per germline. CDR3 DNA: TGTGCCAGCACAAGGGGACAGGGAGGAACTGAAGCTTTCTTT. Protein: CASTRGQGGTEAFF.

The chain is built from TRBV6-1 and TRBJ2-3, with 10 positions matching TRBD2. With V trimmed by 1 base and J by 4 bases, 17 bases remained unmatched. CDR1 is MNHNS, CDR2 SASEGT, per germline. CDR3 length: 20 residues. CDR3 protein: CASSEGKMRLAGSASDTQYF. Written as DNA, the CDR3 is TGTGCCAGCAGTGAAGGGAAGATGAGACTAGCGGGCTCTGCATCAGATACGCAGTATTTT.

A few counts support this clone. V usage is TRBV18 and J usage is TRBJ2-1; TRBD1 agrees at 10 bases. V dropped 4 bases and J dropped 2; count of bases not matched to a gene: 2. Germline CDR1 and CDR2: KGHSH and LQKENI. CDR3 length: 15 amino acids. The CDR3 sequence: CASSLGTGAYNEQFF. DNA of the CDR3: TGTGCCAGCTCACTCGGGACAGGGGCCTACAATGAGCAGTTCTTC.

The chain recombines TRBV18 with TRBJ1-6, with TRBD1 matching 8 bases. V was clipped by 3 bases and J by 14 bases; unmatched bases: 6. The CDR3 consists of 13 residues. Germline V gene lookup returns CDR1 KGHSH and CDR2 LQKENI. The CDR3 nucleotides read TGTGCCAGCTCACCTCCAGGGGGCGGAGCCCTCCACTTT. Its translation: CASSPPGGGALHF.

This chain uses TRBV18 with TRBJ2-7, with a tentative D call TRBD1 (6 bases). With 1 base removed from V and 7 bases from J, the gap between germline ends came to 17 bases. Germline assignment: CDR1 KGHSH and CDR2 LQKENI. This CDR3 contains 15 residues. Written as DNA, the CDR3 is TGTGCCAGCTCACCACGCCAGGGGCCCCTCCAGGAGCAGTACTTC. This codes for CASSPRQGPLQEQYF. Drawing the rest from reference TRBV18 and TRBJ2-7, the complete variable domain is NAGVMQNPRHLVRRRGQEARLRCSPMKGHSHVYWYRQLPEEGLKFMVYLQKENIIDESGMPKERFSAEFPKEGPSILRIQQVVRGDSAAYFCASSPRQGPLQEQYFGPGTRLTVT.

The chain couples TRBV30 to TRBJ1-2, with D unresolved. V lost 3 bases and J lost 3, with 8 bases in between. This CDR3 contains 12 residues. In germline, CDR1 is GTSNPN, CDR2 SVGIG (reference sequence). The CDR3 here is CAWRRHYYGYTF. The CDR3 DNA sequence: TGTGCCTGGAGAAGACATTACTATGGCTACACCTTC.

This chain links TRBV30 with TRBJ2-2; TRBD1 matches 7 bases. The CDR3 has 13 amino acids. V dropped 8 bases and J dropped 5; count of bases not matched to a gene: 8. Germline-derived CDR1 and CDR2 are GTSNPN and SVGIG (reference sequence). The CDR3 sequence: CARTRQGTGELFF. The CDR3 nucleotides read TGTGCCCGCACCCGACAGGGTACCGGGGAGCTGTTTTTT.

V and J are TRBV11-2 and TRBJ1-1, with 8 bases lining up with TRBD1. The V and J ends lost 6 bases and 0 bases, in that order; junction bases with no gene match: 6. The germline V gene encodes CDR1 SGHAT and CDR2 FQNNGV. The CDR3 has 15 residues. The CDR3 nucleotides read TGTGCCAGCAGTTCCCTCAGGGGGCTGAACACTGAAGCTTTCTTT. Encoded protein: CASSSLRGLNTEAFF.

The chain links TRBV19 to TRBJ2-4; 7 positions agree with TRBD1. The CDR3 runs 15 residues. The V gene end was trimmed by 6 bases and the J gene end by 1 base; junction bases not matched to a gene: 6. Germline values: CDR1 LNHDA, CDR2 SQIVND (reference sequence). CDR3 bases: TGTGCCAGTAGGCTGACAGGGCCTGCCAAAAACATTCAGTACTTC. Its protein product is CASRLTGPAKNIQYF.

This clone was seen just once. The V gene is TRBV7-9, the J gene TRBJ1-1; no clear D gene. The CDR3 spans 11 residues. Germline CDR1 is SEHNR and CDR2 is FQNEAQ (reference sequence). Deletions cut 1 base from V and 8 bases from J, with 5 bases between. The CDR3 spells CASSLVREAFF. The CDR3 DNA follows: TGTGCCAGCAGCTTAGTGCGCGAAGCTTTCTTT.

V and J are TRBV4-3 and TRBJ2-3; 8 bases are a match to TRBD2. The CDR3 contains 16 residues. The J segment lost 5 bases and the V segment lost 0 bases, leaving 7 bases of the junction unmatched. Germline CDR1 reads LGHNA; CDR2 reads YSLEER. This CDR3 is CASSQDRAGGGDTQYF. The CDR3 region has the DNA TGCGCCAGCAGCCAAGATAGGGCGGGAGGAGGAGATACGCAGTATTTT.

The V gene is TRBV5-1, the J gene TRBJ1-3; unclear D gene. V lost 4 bases and J 4 bases, leaving 12 bases between the germline ends. Per the germline V gene, CDR1 is SGHRS and CDR2 is YFSETQ. This CDR3 region has 14 residues. The CDR3 is CASSPTGEGNTIYF. The CDR3 DNA sequence: TGCGCCAGCAGCCCAACGGGAGAAGGAAACACCATATATTTT. The entire variable domain, with the rest obtained from reference TRBV5-1 and TRBJ1-3, is as follows: KAGVTQTPRYLIKTRGQQVTLSCSPISGHRSVSWYQQTPGQGLQFLFEYFSETQRNKGNFPGRFSGRQFSNSRSEMNVSTLELGDSALYLCASSPTGEGNTIYFGEGSWLTVV.

V gene TRBV3-1 (or the pseudogene TRBV3-2) combines with J gene TRBJ2-3; 7 bases align to TRBD2. J gave up 2 bases and V 2 bases, and 10 bases lay outside the gene matches. Germline V gene lookup returns CDR1 LGHDT and CDR2 YNNKEL (reference sequence). The CDR3 spans 17 residues. The CDR3 nucleotides read TGTGCCAGCAGCCAACTGTTGGGGGGGTCGTTCACAGATACGCAGTATTTT. Protein: CASSQLLGGSFTDTQYF.

The rearrangement uses TRBV7-8 and TRBJ1-6; possibly TRBD1 for D (5 bases). From germline, CDR1 is SGHVS and CDR2 FQNEAQ. Trimming left V 6 bases short and J 7 bases short, with 22 bases between. The CDR3 contains 17 residues. In DNA form, the CDR3 reads TGTGCCAGCAGTCCCCGGGGACTAACCTCCGAGAATTCACCCCTCCACTTT. Its protein product is CASSPRGLTSENSPLHF.

The gene calls are TRBV6-5 and TRBJ1-5; 9 nucleotides match TRBD1. This CDR3 spans 15 amino acids. J lost 4 bases, V lost 7 bases, and 8 bases had no gene match. The V gene's germline CDR1 is MNHEY and CDR2 SVGAGI. CDR3 in amino acids: CASKLGQGRNQPQHF. CDR3 nucleotide sequence: TGTGCCAGCAAGTTAGGACAGGGGAGAAATCAGCCCCAGCATTTT.

This sequence joins TRBV7-8 and TRBJ1-1; perhaps TRBD1 as D (5 bases). The ends were cut back, 4 bases at V and 4 bases at J, with 31 bases in the middle. Germline assignment: CDR1 SGHVS and CDR2 FQNEAQ. This CDR3 has 20 residues. The DNA for the CDR3 is TGTGCCAGCAGCTCATTGCCCGAAACCCCCGATTGGGGACTTAGCACTGAAGCTTTCTTT. This codes for CASSSLPETPDWGLSTEAFF.

The chain uses TRBV11-2 and TRBJ1-6; D gene unclear. Germline CDR1 SGHAT, CDR2 FQNNGV. Trimming took 1 base from V and 3 from J, leaving 10 bases between them. CDR3 length: 16 amino acids. CDR3 loop: CASSLGAGFYNSPLHF. The CDR3 nucleotides are TGTGCCAGCAGCTTAGGGGCAGGTTTCTATAATTCACCCCTCCACTTT.

Here the CDR3 DNA reads TGTGCCAGCAGCCAAGGCGCGGCTTTATTCTATGGCTACACCTTC. Translating it yields CASSQGAALFYGYTF. The chain has TRBV4-2 and TRBJ1-2; D uncertain. The germline V gene encodes CDR1 LGHNA and CDR2 YNFKEQ. The V and J ends lost 1 base and 4 bases respectively, with 13 bases between them. The CDR3 runs 15 residues.

The V gene is TRBV12-5, the J gene TRBJ2-5, with 8 bases fitting TRBD2. The CDR3 loop spans 14 amino acids. The junction had 9 bases not matched to a gene; V was cut back by 7 bases and J by 5 bases. Germline-derived CDR1 and CDR2 are LGHNT and FRNRAP. CDR3 DNA: TGTGCTAGTGATCTTAGCGGGGCCGGGGAGACCCAGTACTTC. Translating gives CASDLSGAGETQYF. Drawing the rest from reference TRBV12-5 and TRBJ2-5, the complete variable domain is DARVTQTPRHKVTEMGQEVTMRCQPILGHNTVFWYRQTMMQGLELLAYFRNRAPLDDSGMPKDRFSAEMPDATLATLKIQPSEPRDSAVYFCASDLSGAGETQYFGPGTRLLVL.

The chain uses TRBV5-1 and TRBJ2-2; D may be TRBD2 (6 bases). The CDR3 length is 16 residues. The V gene's germline CDR1 is SGHRS and CDR2 YFSETQ. V dropped 0 bases and J dropped 6 bases, with 15 bases sitting between them. The CDR3: CASSLGGTGGAGELFF. CDR3 DNA: TGCGCCAGCAGCTTGGGAGGGACCGGCGGGGCCGGGGAGCTGTTTTTT.

J is TRBJ2-7 and V is TRBV5-1; 12 positions agree with TRBD2. The CDR3 runs to 15 residues. The junction had 10 bases not matched to a gene; V was cut back by 6 bases and J by 6 bases. Germline CDR1 SGHRS, CDR2 YFSETQ. CDR3 in amino acids: CASKLAGGLLSEQYF. The DNA for the CDR3 is TGCGCCAGCAAACTAGCGGGGGGCCTCTTATCCGAGCAGTACTTC.

This chain uses TRBV5-6 with TRBJ2-3; 15 nucleotides line up with TRBD2. This CDR3 spans 19 amino acids. Trimming took 1 base from V and 4 from J; bases not matched to a gene: 10. The V gene's germline CDR1 is SGHDT and CDR2 YYEEEE. CDR3 sequence: CASSLLVGTSGRSADTQYF. CDR3 nucleotide sequence: TGTGCCAGCAGCTTGTTAGTAGGGACTAGCGGGAGGTCAGCAGATACGCAGTATTTT.

V usage is TRBV18 and J usage is TRBJ2-3, with TRBD2 matching 13 bases. The junction had 8 bases not matched to a gene; V was cut back by 3 bases and J by 5 bases. The CDR3 loop spans 17 amino acids. Germline assignment: CDR1 KGHSH and CDR2 LQKENI. DNA of the CDR3: TGTGCCAGCTCACCTCTCTGGACTAGCGGGGGCCGAGATACGCAGTATTTT. This codes for CASSPLWTSGGRDTQYF.

The genes are TRBV5-4 and TRBJ1-1, with TRBD1 matching over 9 bases. The CDR3 is made up of 14 amino acids. CDR1 and CDR2 from the germline V gene are SGHNT and YYREEE (reference sequence). Trimming cost V 4 bases and J 2 bases; bases outside gene matches: 3. The CDR3: CASSPGQGNTEAFF. In DNA, the CDR3 is TGTGCCAGCAGCCCGGGACAGGGAAACACTGAAGCTTTCTTT. The full variable domain, with the rest looked up from reference TRBV5-4 and TRBJ1-1, is ETGVTQSPTHLIKTRGQQVTLRCSSQSGHNTVSWYQQALGQGPQFIFQYYREEENGRGNFPPRFSGLQFPNYSSELNVNALELDDSALYLCASSPGQGNTEAFFGQGTRLTVV.

The chain carries TRBV23-1 and TRBJ2-7; the D gene is possibly TRBD1 (6 bases). TRBV23-1 qualifies as an ORF whose function is uncertain. V lost 0 bases to trimming and J lost 3 bases, with 12 bases between them. The CDR3 is 15 amino acids. The chain's CDR3 is CASSQSAGAGYEQYF. The CDR3 DNA follows: TGCGCCAGCAGTCAATCTGCAGGGGCGGGCTACGAGCAGTACTTC.

V gene TRBV6-2 or TRBV6-3 combines with J gene TRBJ2-4; 8 nucleotides align to TRBD1. CDR3 length: 14 amino acids. The V gene end was trimmed by 6 bases and the J gene end by 7 bases; junction bases not matched to a gene: 8. Germline-derived CDR1 and CDR2 are MNHEY and SVGEGT. The CDR3 sequence is CASSPGQVRNIQYF. The CDR3 DNA reads TGTGCCAGCAGCCCGGGACAGGTCCGGAACATTCAGTACTTC.